This TCR beta chain was documented in a study of T cell responses to AZD1222 COVID-19 vaccine. Overall study findings and caveats: Repertoires were obtained only post-peak T cell response. Donors were mostly white British, more females; clonal diversity possibly underestimated. When two AZD1222 doses had been given, Spike-specific TCR breadth and depth rose.

This CDR3 contains 13 residues. Trimming at V came to 3 bases and at J to 5 bases, leaving 3 bases not matched to a gene. Germline V gene data show CDR1 as SQVTM and CDR2 as ANQGSEA. Method: immunoSEQ multiplex PCR; TCRdb's copy keeps in-frame clones and lacks some. The repertoire holds 80,000 to 100,000 clones, with 70% to 90% as singletons. A remark on this clone: The target antigen is unknown.

Sample: peripheral blood, taken 28 days after the second AZD1222 dose. The sequence was obtained from an adult who received the AZD1222 COVID-19 vaccine. The rearrangement uses TRBV29-1 and TRBJ2-7, with TRBD2 matching over 11 bases. CDR3 in amino acids: CSVDLLAGDEQYF. As DNA, the CDR3 is TGCAGCGTTGATTTACTAGCGGGAGACGAGCAGTACTTC.